The clone carrying this T cell receptor (beta chain) has only one observation. The RNA, roughly 0.45 to 1 ug, was put through reverse transcription using random hexamers. Amplification of TCR beta CDR3 spanned 54 Vbeta and 13 Jbeta via immunoSEQ multiplex PCR. TCRdb re-called the immunoSEQ multiplex PCR reads through MiXCR, storing one row per CDR3 protein. The top ten hold roughly 0.1% of the sample, which has about 400,000 distinct CDR3 sequences, approximately 85% seen once. Sequencing of TCR beta was performed on blood CD8+ T cells and on blood CD4+ T cells. CD8+ and CD4+ T cells were negatively isolated; TEMRA cells were FACS-enriched. The sample is drawn from a study of CD8 T cells in Susac syndrome. Trimming took off 0 bases at V and 3 bases at J, with 12 bases between the two ends. CDR1 is MNHEY, CDR2 SVGAGI, per germline. This CDR3 spans 16 amino acids.

This clonotype was obtained from a human donor with multiple sclerosis. Material for sequencing was CD8+ T cells from PBMCs. J is TRBJ2-1 and V is TRBV6-5; D is ambiguous. CDR3 nucleotides: TGTGCCAGCAGTTACTCGCTAGAGCCGTTCTACAATGAGCAGTTCTTC. Protein: CASSYSLEPFYNEQFF.